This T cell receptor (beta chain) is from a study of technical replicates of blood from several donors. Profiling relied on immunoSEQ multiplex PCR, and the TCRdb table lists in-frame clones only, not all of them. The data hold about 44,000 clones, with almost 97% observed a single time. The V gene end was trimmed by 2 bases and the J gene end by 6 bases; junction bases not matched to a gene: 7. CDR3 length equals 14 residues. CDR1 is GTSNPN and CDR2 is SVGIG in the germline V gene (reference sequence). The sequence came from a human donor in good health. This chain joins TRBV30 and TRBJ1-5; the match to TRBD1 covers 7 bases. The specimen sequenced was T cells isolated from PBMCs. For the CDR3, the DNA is TGTGCCTGGAGTTTTAACCAGGGGGTTCAGCCCCAGCATTTT. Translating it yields CAWSFNQGVQPQHF.